This T cell receptor beta chain was sequenced for a study of T cells after yellow fever vaccination. Background on the study: Low-cell-number fractions were prepared with SMART-Seq v4 Ultra Low Input.

Remarks on this clonotype: Its antigen is not known.

Study conclusions and caveats: The secondary response was weaker, and its peak arrived faster, on day 5 versus 15. Only a small proportion of the clonotypes turned up in both the CD4 and the CD8 compartments, likely arising from convergent recombination.

J was trimmed by 5 bases and V by 4 bases; bases with no gene match: 12. The germline CDR1 and CDR2 sequences are SQVTM and ANQGSEA. This CDR3 spans 15 amino acids. As TCR cDNA was made by 5'RACE template switching, a universal primer site and UMIs were added. From the 5' RACE reads, TCRdb called clonotypes with MiXCR, one entry per CDR3 protein. The table includes about 630,000 distinct CDR3 sequences, about 12% detected once. The V and J genes are TRBV29-1 and TRBJ2-5; 8 nucleotides agree with TRBD2. The receptor was isolated from a man aged 30 to 45 who received the YFV17D yellow fever vaccine. The specimen comprised PBMCs, sampled on the day of the yellow fever booster vaccination. CDR3 DNA sequence: TGCAGCGTTGCTCTACCGACTAGCGCGCTTGAGACCCAGTACTTC. It translates to CSVALPTSALETQYF. The complete variable domain, with remaining parts taken from reference TRBV29-1 and TRBJ2-5, reads SAVISQKPSRDICQRGTSLTIQCQVDSQVTMMFWYRQQPGQSLTLIATANQGSEATYESGFVIDKFPISRPNLTFSTLTVSNMSPEDSSIYLCSVALPTSALETQYFGPGTRLLVL.